The 5 T cell receptor beta chains below come from one sample, sequenced in a study of spatial heterogeneity in lung cancer. These receptors lack a known antigen. Indicated time point: sample taken at primary tumor resection. TCRdb reprocessed the 5' RACE reads with MiXCR, giving one entry per CDR3 protein. Of 2,000 to 3,000 distinct CDR3 sequences in the sample, approximately 1.5% were seen once. Whole-study results and caveats: The study found that expanded intratumoral alpha and beta TCR counts tracked tumor mutation counts.

Sequencing was performed on lung tumor tissue, taken at surgery. Receptors originate from a male donor with early-stage non-small cell lung cancer.

In this sample, this clonotype is medium-sized. This sequence joins TRBV5-1 and TRBJ1-3, with D possibly being TRBD1 (5 bases). The CDR3 has 15 amino acids. Trimming removed 0 bases at V and 3 bases at J, with 10 bases between. Germline-derived CDR1 and CDR2 are SGHRS and YFSETQ. CDR3 region: CASSLEGLGGNTIYF. The CDR3 DNA follows: TGCGCCAGCAGCTTGGAGGGGTTAGGTGGAAACACCATATATTTT. Drawing the rest from reference TRBV5-1 and TRBJ1-3, the complete variable domain is KAGVTQTPRYLIKTRGQQVTLSCSPISGHRSVSWYQQTPGQGLQFLFEYFSETQRNKGNFPGRFSGRQFSNSRSEMNVSTLELGDSALYLCASSLEGLGGNTIYFGEGSWLTVV.

Sample share makes this clonotype medium-sized. V gene TRBV11-2 combines with J gene TRBJ2-3, with D perhaps being TRBD1 or TRBD2 (5 bases each). Trimming took 1 base from V and 2 from J, leaving 10 bases between them. The V gene's germline CDR1 is SGHAT and CDR2 FQNNGV. There are 15 residues in the CDR3. The CDR3 DNA sequence: TGTGCCAGCAGCTTAGGGGGGACCCCCACAGATACGCAGTATTTT. Translated, it gives CASSLGGTPTDTQYF.

By proportion, this clonotype is medium-sized. This rearrangement joins TRBV7-3 to TRBJ2-1; D is possibly TRBD2 (6 bases). Germline-derived CDR1 and CDR2 are SGHTA and FQGTGA. The length of the CDR3 is 13 residues. Between the trimmed V and J ends, which lost 4 bases and 9 bases, there was a span of 13 bases. CDR3 in amino acids: CASSSRLDGEQFF. For the CDR3, the DNA is TGTGCCAGCAGCTCCCGACTAGATGGTGAGCAGTTCTTC.

This clonotype is medium-sized within its sample. This rearrangement joins TRBV7-6 to TRBJ2-3, with a weak D call TRBD2 (6 bases). The CDR3 totals 17 residues. The ends were cut back, 6 bases at V and 0 bases at J, with 19 bases in the middle. CDR1 is SGHVS, CDR2 FNYEAQ, per germline. The CDR3 reads CASRAFAGQTSTDTQYF. The CDR3 DNA reads TGTGCCAGCAGAGCCTTCGCGGGGCAAACTAGCACAGATACGCAGTATTTT.

This clonotype occurred a few times. This rearrangement joins TRBV7-1 to TRBJ2-3, with TRBD2 matching 14 bases. TRBV7-1 is flagged as an ORF with uncertain function. With V trimmed by 3 bases and J by 0 bases, 2 bases remained unmatched. The CDR3 length is 17 residues. CDR3 coding DNA: TGTGCCAGCAGCTCGGGACTAGCGGGAGTTAGCACAGATACGCAGTATTTT. It codes for CASSSGLAGVSTDTQYF.